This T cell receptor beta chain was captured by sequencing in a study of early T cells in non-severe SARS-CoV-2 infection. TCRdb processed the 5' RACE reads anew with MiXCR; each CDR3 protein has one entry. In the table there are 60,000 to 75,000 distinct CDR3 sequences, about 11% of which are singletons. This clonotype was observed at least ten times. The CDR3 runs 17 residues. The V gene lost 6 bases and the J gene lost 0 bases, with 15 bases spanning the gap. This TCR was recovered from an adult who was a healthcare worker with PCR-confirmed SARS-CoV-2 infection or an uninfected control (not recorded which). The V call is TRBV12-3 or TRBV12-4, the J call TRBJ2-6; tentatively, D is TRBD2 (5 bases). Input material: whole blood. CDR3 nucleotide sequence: TGTGCCAGCAGGCAGGATTCGGGGTCCTCTGGGGCCAACGTCCTGACTTTC. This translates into CASRQDSGSSGANVLTF.